This TCR beta chain stems from a study of Ad26.COV2.S vaccination and SARS-CoV-2 variants. Background on the study: The donor was enrolled in the Ad26.COV2.S arm of the COV1001 trial. Once or twice, 56 days apart, Ad26.COV2.S was delivered intramuscularly. The study, taken as a whole, reports: Reported findings describe substantial breadth in spike-specific CD8+ and CD4+ T cell responses following vaccination.

Treatment reported: over 15 received Ad26.COV2.S at low or high dose, single or two shots; 5 received placebo; per-sample allocation not given. Day 63 after the first vaccine or placebo injection was the time point for sampling. Assay: immunoSEQ multiplex PCR; the TCRdb copy retains only in-frame clones and omits some. Here the sample spans about 350,000 clones, approximately 86% being singletons. Germline CDR1 and CDR2: SGHKS and YYEKEE (reference sequence). The V end was cut by 1 base, the J end by 4 bases, with 8 bases between. The CDR3 spans 14 residues. With respect to this clone: Its antigen is unidentified.

The TCR originated in a person aged 18-60 years who received the Ad26.COV2.S COVID-19 vaccine or a placebo. Sample: peripheral blood, taken in a trial of Ad26.COV2.S vaccine versus placebo. The chain has TRBV5-5 and TRBJ2-2, with a tentative D call TRBD2 (6 bases). The CDR3 DNA reads TGTGCCAGCAGCTTGCGGGAGATCACCGGGGAGCTGTTTTTT. Its translation is CASSLREITGELFF.